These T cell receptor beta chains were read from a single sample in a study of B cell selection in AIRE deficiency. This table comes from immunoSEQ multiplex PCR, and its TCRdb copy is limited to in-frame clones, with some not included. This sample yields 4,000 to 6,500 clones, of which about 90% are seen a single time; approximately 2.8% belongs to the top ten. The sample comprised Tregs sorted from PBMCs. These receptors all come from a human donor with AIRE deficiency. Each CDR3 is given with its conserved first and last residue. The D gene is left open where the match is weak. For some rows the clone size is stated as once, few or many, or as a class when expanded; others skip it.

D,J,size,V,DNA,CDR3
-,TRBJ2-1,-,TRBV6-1,TGTGCCAGCAGTTACCTCGGAAAGCAGTTCTTC,CASSYLGKQFF
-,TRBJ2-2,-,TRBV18,TGTGCCAGCTCTCCTATGGACGGCGGGGAGCTGTTTTTT,CASSPMDGGELFF
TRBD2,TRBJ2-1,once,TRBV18,TGTGCCAGCTCACCACCGGGACTAGCGGGAGGGAATGAGCAGTTCTTC,CASSPPGLAGGNEQFF
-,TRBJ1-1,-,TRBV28,TGTGCCAGCAGTTTATTTGGCAGTTGGGGCACTGAAGCTTTCTTT,CASSLFGSWGTEAFF
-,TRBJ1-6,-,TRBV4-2,TGTGCCAGCAGCCAAGAGGTAATCCATAATTCACCCCTCCACTTT,CASSQEVIHNSPLHF
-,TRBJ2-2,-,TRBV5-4,TGTGCCAGCAGCTTGGGCCCCTCGGGGCTGTTTTTT,CASSLGPSGLFF
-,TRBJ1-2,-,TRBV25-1,TGTGCCAGCAGTGCGGGGAGCGGCTATGGCTACACCTTC,CASSAGSGYGYTF
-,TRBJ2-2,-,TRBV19,TGTGCCAGTAGTATAGGATCCAGTCACACCGGGGAGCTGTTTTTT,CASSIGSSHTGELFF
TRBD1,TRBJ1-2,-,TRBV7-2,TGTGCCAGCAGCCCCGGACAGGGAAGAGGCTACACCTTC,CASSPGQGRGYTF
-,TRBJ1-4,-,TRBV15,TGTGCCACCAGCAGACTTGGCGGGGGGCGAAATGAAAAACTGTTTTTT,CATSRLGGGRNEKLFF
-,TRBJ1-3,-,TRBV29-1,TGCAGCGTTGAAGATCGCGTTAATTCTGGAAACACCATATATTTT,CSVEDRVNSGNTIYF
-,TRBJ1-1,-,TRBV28,TGTGCCAGCAGTTGGGGGGCCCGGGGGAACACTGAAGCTTTCTTT,CASSWGARGNTEAFF
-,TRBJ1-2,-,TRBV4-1,TGCGCCAGCAGCCAAGATTACTCTGGCTACACCTTC,CASSQDYSGYTF
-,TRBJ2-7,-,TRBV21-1,TGTGCCAGCAGCAATGGACAGGGGGGGTACGAGCAGTACTTC,CASSNGQGGYEQYF
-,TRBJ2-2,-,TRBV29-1,TGCAGCGTTGAAAGGTCAGGGTTAGCCACCGGGGAGCTGTTTTTT,CSVERSGLATGELFF
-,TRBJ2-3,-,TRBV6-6,TGTGCCAGCAGTCACACAGATACGCAGTATTTT,CASSHTDTQYF
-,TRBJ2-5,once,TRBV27,TGTGCCAGCAGGGATGGACAGCGTCAAGAGACCCAGTACTTC,CASRDGQRQETQYF
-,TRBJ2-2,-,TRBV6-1,TGTGCCGTTGGCGGGGAGCTGTTTTTT,CAVGGELFF
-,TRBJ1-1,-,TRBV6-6,TGTGCCAGCAGTTACTTCGTCCCCGAACGGTCGACTTTCTTT,CASSYFVPERSTFF
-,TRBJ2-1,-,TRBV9,TGTGCCAGCAGCGGGGACGTCTGGGCCTCTTTCTACAATGAGCAGTTCTTC,CASSGDVWASFYNEQFF
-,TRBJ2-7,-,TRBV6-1,TGTGCCAGCAGTGAAGTAGAGGGAAGGGGCGAGCAGTACTTC,CASSEVEGRGEQYF
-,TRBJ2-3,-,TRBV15,TGTGCCACCAGCAGCCCTAGAGGGCGTTATATCACAGATACGCAGTATTTT,CATSSPRGRYITDTQYF
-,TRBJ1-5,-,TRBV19,TGTGCCAGTAGGGAATGGGACGGAGGCAATCAGCCCCAGCATTTT,CASREWDGGNQPQHF
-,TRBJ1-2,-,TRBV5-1,TGCGCCAGCAGCTTGGCCCTCTACTATGGCTACACCTTC,CASSLALYYGYTF
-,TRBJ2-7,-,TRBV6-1,TGTGCCAGCAGCGGTACAGGGATCTCCTACGAGCAGTACTTC,CASSGTGISYEQYF
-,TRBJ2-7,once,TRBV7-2,TGTGCCAGCAGCTTAGGACACTCCTACGAGCAGTACTTC,CASSLGHSYEQYF
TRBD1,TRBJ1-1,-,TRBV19,TGTGCCAGTAGTCTTCGGACAGGGGGGTCAACTGAAGCTTTCTTT,CASSLRTGGSTEAFF
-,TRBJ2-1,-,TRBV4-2,TGTGCCAGCAGCCACCCCGGGACTCCTTACAATGAGCAGTTCTTC,CASSHPGTPYNEQFF
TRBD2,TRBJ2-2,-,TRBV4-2,TGTGCCAGCAGCCCTCAGACTAGCGGGCGCCCGAGCGGGGAGCTGTTTTTT,CASSPQTSGRPSGELFF
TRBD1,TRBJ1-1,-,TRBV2,TGTGCCAGCAGTGAAGCGGGGACAGGGAACACTGAAGCTTTCTTT,CASSEAGTGNTEAFF
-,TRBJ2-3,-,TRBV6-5,TGTGCCAGCAAGGAGGTGGGCACAGATACGCAGTATTTT,CASKEVGTDTQYF
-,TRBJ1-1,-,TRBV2,TGTGCCAGCAGCCGATCAACCGGGCTAGACACTGAAGCTTTCTTT,CASSRSTGLDTEAFF
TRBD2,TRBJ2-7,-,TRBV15,TGTGCCACCAGCAGAGGGACTAGCGGATTATACGAGCAGTACTTC,CATSRGTSGLYEQYF
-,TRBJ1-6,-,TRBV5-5,TGTGCCAGCAGTCACGCAGGGTCGGGTTCACCCCTCCACTTT,CASSHAGSGSPLHF
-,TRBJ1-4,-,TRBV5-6,TGTGCCAGCAGCTTGGCAGGGGTCAATGAAAAACTGTTTTTT,CASSLAGVNEKLFF
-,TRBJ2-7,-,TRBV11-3,TGTGCCAGCAGCTTAGAAGCAGGGATCTCCTACGAGCAGTACTTC,CASSLEAGISYEQYF
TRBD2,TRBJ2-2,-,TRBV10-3,TGTGCCATCAGTGAGAGGAGCGGGGCGAACACCGGGGAGCTGTTTTTT,CAISERSGANTGELFF
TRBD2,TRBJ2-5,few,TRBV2,TGTGCCAGCAAGGACGGGAGGGGGGAGACCCAGTACTTC,CASKDGRGETQYF
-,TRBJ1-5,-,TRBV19,TGTGCCAGTATGGGCAGGGGCAATCAGCCCCAGCATTTT,CASMGRGNQPQHF
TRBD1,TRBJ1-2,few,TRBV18,TGTGCCAGCTCATTACTACAGGGGCCCGTGCACTATGGCTACACCTTC,CASSLLQGPVHYGYTF
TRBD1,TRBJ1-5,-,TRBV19,TGTGCCAGTAGTTTCACCGGGACAGGCATTAATCAGCCCCAGCATTTT,CASSFTGTGINQPQHF
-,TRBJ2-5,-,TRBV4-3,TGCGCCAGCAGCCTCCACGTGTACCAAGAGACCCAGTACTTC,CASSLHVYQETQYF
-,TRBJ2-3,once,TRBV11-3,TGTGCCAGCAGCCCAGCGTCGGGGGCCACAGATACGCAGTATTTT,CASSPASGATDTQYF
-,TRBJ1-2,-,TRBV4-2,TGTGCCAGCAGCCACGCGTGGGCAGCCGATGGCTACACCTTC,CASSHAWAADGYTF
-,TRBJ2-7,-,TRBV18,TGTGCCAGCTCACCCTTGGGAGACTACGAGCAGTACTTC,CASSPLGDYEQYF
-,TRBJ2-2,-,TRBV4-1,TGCGCCAGCAGCCCCACTCGGACTTCTATCGGAGAGCTGTTTTTT,CASSPTRTSIGELFF
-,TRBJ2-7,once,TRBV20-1,TGCAGTGCTACCACTTCCTACGAGCAGTACTTC,CSATTSYEQYF
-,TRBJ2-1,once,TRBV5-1,TGCGCCAGCAGCTTGGCCTACGGGGTAAGCTCCTACAATGAGCAGTTCTTC,CASSLAYGVSSYNEQFF
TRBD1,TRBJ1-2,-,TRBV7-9,TGTGCCAGCAGCTCTACCGGGACAGGCGCTAAAGCTAACTATGGCTACACCTTC,CASSSTGTGAKANYGYTF
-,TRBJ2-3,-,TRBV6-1,TGTGCCAGCAGTCGGACTCGAACTCCCACAGATACGCAGTATTTT,CASSRTRTPTDTQYF
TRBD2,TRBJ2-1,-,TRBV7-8,TGTGCCAGCAGCTTCGTATTAGCGGGAGGCCTGGATCTGTTCTTC,CASSFVLAGGLDLFF
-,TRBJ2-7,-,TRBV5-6,TGTGCCAGCAGCCCTCTCGGTCCAGGGGTTGGCGAGCAGTACTTC,CASSPLGPGVGEQYF
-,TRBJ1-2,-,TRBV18,TGTGCCAGCTCACCAGGGCAGCTAGACGGCTACACCTTC,CASSPGQLDGYTF
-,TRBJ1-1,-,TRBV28,TGTGCCTGCATCACCCCGATGAACACTGAAGCTTTCTTT,CACITPMNTEAFF
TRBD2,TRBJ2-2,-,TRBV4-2,TGTGCCAGCAGCTCTGTAGCGGGATTCGGTGGGGAGCTGTTTTTT,CASSSVAGFGGELFF
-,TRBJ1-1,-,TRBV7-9,TGTGCCAGCAGCTTAATACCCTTCGAAGCTTTCTTT,CASSLIPFEAFF
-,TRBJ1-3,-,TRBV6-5,TGTGCCAGCAGCCCGACTGGAAACACCATATATTTT,CASSPTGNTIYF
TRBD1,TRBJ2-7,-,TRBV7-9,TGTGCCAGCAGTCGACAGGGTGTTGGGTACGAGCAGTACTTC,CASSRQGVGYEQYF